The 8 T cell receptor beta chains below all came from one sample that was sequenced in a study of CD8+ T cells in alopecia areata. Described treatment: oral pan-JAK inhibitor, 5-10 mg twice daily. Once RNA had been extracted, it was reverse transcribed into cDNA to act as the sequencing template. Measured with immunoSEQ multiplex PCR; TCRdb has only the in-frame clones, and not every one. The sample consists of a few hundred thousand clones, around 57% of them appearing once. Sequencing was performed on CD4+ T cells sorted from blood, taken at week 4, from a patient treated with tofacitinib. Receptors were obtained from a human donor with alopecia areata.

The chain carries TRBV7-2 and TRBJ2-3; a weak D match, TRBD2 (5 bases). The CDR3 has 16 residues. V shed 3 bases and J shed 0 bases, with 13 bases lying between them. Germline CDR1 is SGHTA and CDR2 is FQGNSA. The CDR3 protein is CASSLPSGPSTDTQYF. CDR3 bases: TGTGCCAGCAGCTTGCCGAGCGGTCCTAGCACAGATACGCAGTATTTT. Looking up the rest from reference TRBV7-2 and TRBJ2-3 gives the full variable domain: GAGVSQSPSNKVTEKGKDVELRCDPISGHTALYWYRQSLGQGLEFLIYFQGNSAPDKSGLPSDRFSAERTGGSVSTLTIQRTQQEDSAVYLCASSLPSGPSTDTQYFGPGTRLTVL.

The chain recombines TRBV6-1 with TRBJ2-4; D is uncertain. In germline, CDR1 is MNHNS, CDR2 SASEGT. There are 18 residues in the CDR3. The V and J ends lost 1 base and 0 bases respectively, with 16 bases between them. The CDR3 DNA is TGTGCCAGCAGTGAAGACCGCGGTAAAATCCTAGCCAAAAACATTCAGTACTTC. It is translated as CASSEDRGKILAKNIQYF.

The chain links TRBV27 to TRBJ1-6; D perhaps matches TRBD1 (5 bases). Germline-derived CDR1 and CDR2 are MNHEY and SMNVEV (reference sequence). This CDR3 comprises 16 residues. Trimming took off 10 bases at V and 0 bases at J, with 16 bases between the two ends. CDR3 region: CAMWRGRSSYNSPLHF. The CDR3 DNA reads TGTGCCATGTGGAGGGGTAGGAGCTCCTATAATTCACCCCTCCACTTT.

This clone was seen only once. The chain has TRBV7-2 and TRBJ2-7; D not resolved. Germline CDR1 SGHTA, CDR2 FQGNSA. CDR3 length equals 14 residues. Deletions cut 5 bases from V and 4 bases from J, with 15 bases between. CDR3 coding DNA: TGTGCCAGCAGCCCGCGACCCAGAAGTTACGAGCAGTACTTC. It encodes CASSPRPRSYEQYF.

This clone has a handful of counts. The V and J genes are TRBV18 and TRBJ2-7, with D maybe TRBD2 (5 bases). The germline gives CDR1 KGHSH, CDR2 LQKENI. Trimming pared 8 bases from V and 2 bases from J, leaving 13 bases between. CDR3 length equals 13 residues. Here the CDR3 DNA reads TGTGCCAGCGGGCAAGACGGGACCTACGAGCAGTACTTC. Its protein product is CASGQDGTYEQYF.

This chain joins TRBV9 and TRBJ2-5; D unclear. This CDR3 is 15 amino acids long. The germline CDR1 and CDR2 sequences are SGDLS and YYNGEE. V was cut by 1 base and J by 3 bases, with 13 bases left in between. The CDR3 DNA sequence: TGTGCCAGCAGCGTATCTGAGACGAGAAAAGAGACCCAGTACTTC. Translated, it gives CASSVSETRKETQYF.

This clone was counted at least ten times. The CDR3 reads CASSHYLLQGREKLFF. CDR3 DNA: TGTGCCAGCAGTCACTACCTACTGCAGGGAAGGGAAAAACTGTTTTTT. The chain links TRBV7-9 to TRBJ1-4, with a weak D call TRBD1 (5 bases). The CDR3 runs 16 residues. Germline CDR1 is SEHNR and CDR2 is FQNEAQ (reference sequence). Trimming removed 6 bases from V and 8 bases from J, with 22 bases in between.

As regards this clone: The sample carries other DNA sequences with the same CDR3. The chain combines TRBV29-1 with TRBJ2-3, with TRBD2 as a possible D gene (7 bases). V lost 6 bases, J lost 2 bases, and 12 bases lay in between. CDR1 and CDR2 (germline): SQVTM, ANQGSEA. The CDR3 runs to 13 residues. The CDR3 loop is CSVRGRITDTQYF. CDR3 nucleotides: TGCAGCGTGCGGGGGCGCATCACAGATACGCAGTATTTT.